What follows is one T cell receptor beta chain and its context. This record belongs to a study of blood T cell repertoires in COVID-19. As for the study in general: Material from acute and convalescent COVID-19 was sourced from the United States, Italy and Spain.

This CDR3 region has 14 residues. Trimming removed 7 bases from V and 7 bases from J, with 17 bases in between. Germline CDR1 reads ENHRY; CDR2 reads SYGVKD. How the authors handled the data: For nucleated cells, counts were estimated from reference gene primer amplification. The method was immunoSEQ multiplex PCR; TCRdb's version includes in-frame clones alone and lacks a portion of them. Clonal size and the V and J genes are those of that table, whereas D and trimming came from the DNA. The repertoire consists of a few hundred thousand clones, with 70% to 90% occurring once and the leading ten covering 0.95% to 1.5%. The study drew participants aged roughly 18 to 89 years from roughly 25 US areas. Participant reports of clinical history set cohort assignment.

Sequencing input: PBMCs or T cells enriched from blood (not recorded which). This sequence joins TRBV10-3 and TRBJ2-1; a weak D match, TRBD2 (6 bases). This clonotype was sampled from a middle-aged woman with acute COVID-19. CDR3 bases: TGTGCCATCAAGACTAGGTACCTCGAGAATGAGCAGTTCTTC. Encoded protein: CAIKTRYLENEQFF.